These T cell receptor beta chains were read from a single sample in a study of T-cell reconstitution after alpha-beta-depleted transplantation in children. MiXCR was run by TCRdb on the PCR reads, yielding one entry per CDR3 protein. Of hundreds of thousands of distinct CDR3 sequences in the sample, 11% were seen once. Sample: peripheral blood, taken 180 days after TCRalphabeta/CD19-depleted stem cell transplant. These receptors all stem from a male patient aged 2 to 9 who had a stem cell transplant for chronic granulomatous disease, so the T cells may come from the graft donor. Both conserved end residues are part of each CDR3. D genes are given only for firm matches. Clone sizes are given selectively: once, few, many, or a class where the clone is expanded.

TGTGCCAGCAGCTTGTGGGCTAGCGGGAGTCGCGAGCAGTACTTC CASSLWASGSREQYF TRBV7-9 TRBD2 many TRBJ2-7
TGTGCCAGCAGTTACTCGATGGGGCCCGAAGCTTTCTTT CASSYSMGPEAFF TRBV6-6 - many TRBJ1-1
TGTGCCAGCAGTTTGGGCCTGGGGATAGAGACCCAGTACTTC CASSLGLGIETQYF TRBV28 - once TRBJ2-5
TGTGCCAGCTCACGGACTAGCGGGGGTGCGAACACCGGGGAGCCGTTTTTT CASSRTSGGANTGEPFF TRBV18 TRBD2 - TRBJ2-2
TGTGCCAGTGTAGCCTACGAGCAGTACTTC CASVAYEQYF TRBV2 - few TRBJ2-7
TGCAGTGCTAGAGCCAGGGACAGGGTGACCACCATATATTTT CSARARDRVTTIYF TRBV20-1 TRBD1 many TRBJ1-3
TGTGCCAGCAGTTTATACGTCGCAGGGGGCGTCCTTGGAAACACCATATATTTT CASSLYVAGGVLGNTIYF TRBV12-3/TRBV12-4 TRBD1 many TRBJ1-3
TGCAGCGTTGACAGGCCAGGGGAGCAGTTCTTC CSVDRPGEQFF TRBV29-1 - many TRBJ2-1
TGTGCCAGCAGCTTTGGGTCGGGGACCGGGGAGCTGTTTTTT CASSFGSGTGELFF TRBV11-3 - many TRBJ2-2
TGTGCCAGCAGCTTAGAGGCGCAGGGTGGGGGTTCACCCCTCCACTTT CASSLEAQGGGSPLHF TRBV7-6 - many TRBJ1-6
TGTGCCAGCAGCCCGACACTCGGGCCTACAGATACGCAGTATTTT CASSPTLGPTDTQYF TRBV7-2 - many TRBJ2-3
TGCAGTGCCACCAGCGGGAGGGTAAGGTACGAGCAGTACTTC CSATSGRVRYEQYF TRBV20-1 TRBD2 - TRBJ2-7
TGCAGCCACAGACCGGCTAGCTGGCACGAGCAGTACTTC CSHRPASWHEQYF TRBV20-1 - many TRBJ2-7
TGTGCCAGCAGCTTGTATACGGGAGGGATGGAGGATGAGCAGTTCTTC CASSLYTGGMEDEQFF TRBV5-4 TRBD2 - TRBJ2-1
TGTGCCAGCAGTGACTCGACCCCAGGGGCTGAAATGAACACTGAAGCTTTCTTT CASSDSTPGAEMNTEAFF TRBV6-4 - many TRBJ1-1
TGCAGCGTTGGGGGCGGGAGGCAATACTACAATGAGCAGTTCTTC CSVGGGRQYYNEQFF TRBV29-1 TRBD2 many TRBJ2-1
TGCGCCAGCAGTGTCGGGACAGGGCTTCCCGAGCAGTACTTC CASSVGTGLPEQYF TRBV5-1 TRBD1 many TRBJ2-7
TGTGCCAGCAGCAAACCGGGACAGGGGATAAATGAGCAGTTCTTC CASSKPGQGINEQFF TRBV7-9 TRBD1 few TRBJ2-1
TGCAGCGTTGAACGAGCAAATGGCTATGGCTACACCTTC CSVERANGYGYTF TRBV29-1 - medium-sized TRBJ1-2
TGTGCCAGCAGTCCGACAGGGGGCAACTACGAGCAGTACTTC CASSPTGGNYEQYF TRBV6-5 TRBD1 many TRBJ2-7
TGTGCCAGCAGTTACGCTTGGGACAGGGGGAAATCACCCCTCCACTTT CASSYAWDRGKSPLHF TRBV6-5 TRBD1 many TRBJ1-6
TGTGCCAGCAGCCAGAGACTAGCGGGGACAGATACGCAGTATTTT CASSQRLAGTDTQYF TRBV7-3 TRBD2 many TRBJ2-3
TGTGCCACCAGTGTCGAACAGGGTACCTACGAGCAGTACTTC CATSVEQGTYEQYF TRBV24-1 - many TRBJ2-7
TGTGCCAGCAGTCTGCGGAACAACCCAGATACGCAGTATTTT CASSLRNNPDTQYF TRBV12-3/TRBV12-4 - many TRBJ2-3
TGTGCCAGCAGCTTTGGGAGTCAGCCCCAGCATTTT CASSFGSQPQHF TRBV5-6 - many TRBJ1-5
TGTGCCAGCAGCCCCAGCGGGACTAGCGGGGGATTTGGCGCCGGGGAGCTGTTTTTT CASSPSGTSGGFGAGELFF TRBV7-8 TRBD2 many TRBJ2-2
TGCAGTGCTAGAGATACAGGGGATTTGAGGACTGAAGCTTTCTTT CSARDTGDLRTEAFF TRBV20-1 TRBD1 many TRBJ1-1
TGTGCCAGCAGTTTAGGGGTGGGAGGTGAAGCTTTCTTT CASSLGVGGEAFF TRBV12-3/TRBV12-4 - many TRBJ1-1
TGTGCCAGCAGCTTGTCTGGGGAGTACCTATTGGATACGCAGTATTTT CASSLSGEYLLDTQYF TRBV5-5 - many TRBJ2-3
TGTGCCAGCAGTTTATCGGGCAGGGGAGGAGAGACCCAGTACTTC CASSLSGRGGETQYF TRBV28 - - TRBJ2-5
TGTGCCAGCAGCCTTAGGACTAGCGGGACAGATACGCAGTATTTT CASSLRTSGTDTQYF TRBV3-1 TRBD2 many TRBJ2-3
TGTGCCAGCAGCCCCGACAGAAGACGTAACTATGGCTACACCTTC CASSPDRRRNYGYTF TRBV7-2 - many TRBJ1-2
TGTGCCAGCAGAACCCTCGGGGGGACAGGGGATTGGACAGATACGCAGTATTTT CASRTLGGTGDWTDTQYF TRBV28 TRBD1 - TRBJ2-3
TGTGCCAGCAGCTTCCCCCTGGGGGATACGCAGTATTTT CASSFPLGDTQYF TRBV7-9 - many TRBJ2-3
TGCGCCAGTCGTTCGGTCTCTGGGGCCAACGTCCTGACTTTC CASRSVSGANVLTF TRBV5-1 - many TRBJ2-6
TGTGCCAGCAGTCCCGGCGGGAGACAGGGCCTACAGCCCCAGCATTTT CASSPGGRQGLQPQHF TRBV2 TRBD1 few TRBJ1-5
TGTGCCAGCAGCTTATTTAGCGGAAACACCGGGGAGCTGTTTTTT CASSLFSGNTGELFF TRBV7-2 - many TRBJ2-2
TGTGCCAGCAGCCAAGGGGACAGGGGGAGAGCTGAGCAGTTCTTC CASSQGDRGRAEQFF TRBV4-2 TRBD1 many TRBJ2-1
TGTGCCATCAGTGAGTTCCGGGATAGCAATCAGCCCCAGCATTTT CAISEFRDSNQPQHF TRBV10-3 - many TRBJ1-5
TGCGCCAGCAGCTTGAGAGGCGGGAGGCCTCAAGAGACCCAGTACTTC CASSLRGGRPQETQYF TRBV5-1 TRBD2 many TRBJ2-5
TGTGCCACCAGTGAAGCAGACAGGTTTGGGGCAGATACGCAGTATTTT CATSEADRFGADTQYF TRBV24-1 - many TRBJ2-3